This TCR beta chain was sequenced during a study of CD4+ T cells in melanoma. Study findings and constraints: Diverse differentiation states were reported for melanoma neoantigen-specific CD4+ T cells. CD8+ T cell, macrophage and B cell function reportedly correlated with neoantigen-specific CD4+ T cells.

TCRdb's table, derived via immunoSEQ multiplex PCR, lists solely in-frame clones and lacks some. There are about 21,000 clones in the sample; almost 85% occur only once, and around 3.6% lies in the top ten. Of note for this clone: Its antigen is unknown.

This receptor was identified in a human donor with melanoma. Source material: cells from a culture (not recorded whether cultured in vitro).

CDR3 region: CASSLGSSGNTIYF. The DNA for the CDR3 is TGCGCCAGCAGCTTGGGGTCCTCTGGAAACACCATATATTTT. This chain connects TRBV5-1 to TRBJ1-3; no clear D. V lost 0 bases and J 0 bases, leaving 4 bases between the germline ends. This CDR3 contains 14 residues. Germline V gene sequence: CDR1 SGHRS, CDR2 YFSETQ.